A single sample is the source of the 19 T cell receptor beta chains below, sequenced in a study of shared clonotypes between healthy human individuals. Assay: immunoSEQ multiplex PCR; the TCRdb copy retains only in-frame clones and omits some. Seen here are fewer than 400,000 clones, less than 85% observed once, and the top ten hold 10%. Sequencing was carried out using memory CD4+ T cells sorted from blood. The sample's subset: CD45RA-negative fraction. All receptors derive from a man younger than 40 in good health.

This clone was counted once. The rearrangement joins TRBV6-1 to TRBJ1-3; no clear D. Germline V lookup: CDR1 MNHNS, CDR2 SASEGT. The CDR3 runs 13 residues. Between the trimmed V and J ends, which lost 7 bases and 2 bases, there was a span of 9 bases. The CDR3 sequence: CASKEGTGNTIYF. The CDR3 DNA sequence: TGTGCCAGCAAGGAGGGCACTGGAAACACCATATATTTT.

The gene calls are TRBV19 and TRBJ2-1; 13 nucleotides align to TRBD2. The CDR3 consists of 16 residues. Per the germline V gene, CDR1 is LNHDA and CDR2 is SQIVND (reference sequence). The V gene end was trimmed by 8 bases and the J gene end by 2 bases; junction bases not matched to a gene: 6. The CDR3 DNA follows: TGTGCCAGTCGACTAGCGGGAGGCAACGCCTACAATGAGCAGTTCTTC. This encodes CASRLAGGNAYNEQFF.

J is TRBJ2-1 and V is TRBV4-1; D perhaps matches TRBD1 (7 bases). Germline V CDR1 and CDR2: MGHRA, YSYEKL. With 4 bases removed from V and 1 base from J, the gap between germline ends came to 11 bases. The CDR3 length is 15 residues. The CDR3, as DNA: TGCGCCAGCAGCCCAGCAGGGGGGTCCTACAATGAGCAGTTCTTC. Protein sequence: CASSPAGGSYNEQFF.

This clone was seen only once. CDR3 coding DNA: TGTGCCAGCTCACAGCGCGAATCACCCCTCCACTTT. Translating gives CASSQRESPLHF. The chain employs TRBV18 and TRBJ1-6; D not resolved. The CDR3 spans 12 residues. The V end was cut by 4 bases, the J end by 10 bases, with 8 bases between. Germline V gene lookup returns CDR1 KGHSH and CDR2 LQKENI.

This clone has a single count. The chain recombines TRBV4-3 with TRBJ1-5; no clear D. Trimming shortened V by 0 bases and J by 3 bases, and 12 bases separated the two germline ends. There are 16 residues in the CDR3. The germline gives CDR1 LGHNA, CDR2 YSLEER. CDR3: CASSQEASNYNQPQHF. CDR3 nucleotide sequence: TGCGCCAGCAGCCAAGAGGCCTCGAACTACAATCAGCCCCAGCATTTT.

This clone has a single count. This chain links TRBV28 with TRBJ1-1; the D is unclear. V was clipped by 3 bases and J by 5 bases, with 10 bases between them. Germline CDR1 MDHEN, CDR2 SYDVKM. This CDR3 spans 13 amino acids. The CDR3 loop is CASSLSHRTEAFF. The CDR3 region has the DNA TGTGCCAGCAGTTTGAGCCACCGAACTGAAGCTTTCTTT. The variable domain in full, with the rest retrieved from reference TRBV28 and TRBJ1-1, is DVKVTQSSRYLVKRTGEKVFLECVQDMDHENMFWYRQDPGLGLRLIYFSYDVKMKEKGDIPEGYSVSREKKERFSLILESASTNQTSMYLCASSLSHRTEAFFGQGTRLTVV.

In this sample, this clone turned up once. V is TRBV30 and J is TRBJ1-4, with TRBD1 matching 11 bases. Germline CDR1 GTSNPN, CDR2 SVGIG (reference sequence). The CDR3 contains 15 residues. V was pared by 4 bases and J by 4 bases, with 5 bases of the junction left unmatched. CDR3 amino acids: CAWNLGQGVNEKLFF. The DNA for the CDR3 is TGTGCCTGGAACCTGGGACAGGGGGTTAATGAAAAACTGTTTTTT.

This clone was recorded a few times. V gene TRBV6-1 combines with J gene TRBJ2-7, with 7 nucleotides matching TRBD1. Germline V gene lookup returns CDR1 MNHNS and CDR2 SASEGT. J was trimmed by 5 bases and V by 5 bases; bases with no gene match: 6. The CDR3 extends over 13 amino acids. CDR3 DNA: TGTGCCAGCAGTTATTACAGGGGCGACGAGCAGTACTTC. It yields the protein CASSYYRGDEQYF.

This clone was seen many times. The chain employs TRBV5-1 and TRBJ1-4, with D unresolved. This CDR3 region has 14 residues. V lost 3 bases and J 0 bases, leaving 6 bases between the germline ends. CDR1 is SGHRS, CDR2 YFSETQ, per germline. The CDR3 sequence is CASSSEATNEKLFF. In DNA, the CDR3 is TGCGCCAGCAGCTCGGAGGCAACTAATGAAAAACTGTTTTTT.

This chain joins TRBV2 and TRBJ2-7; 7 nucleotides line up with TRBD2. This CDR3 spans 15 amino acids. Germline V gives CDR1 SNHLY, CDR2 FYNNEI. The junction had 8 bases not matched to a gene; V was cut back by 0 bases and J by 6 bases. The CDR3, as DNA: TGTGCCAGCAGTGAAGCCGCAGGGAGGGCGGGCGAGCAGTACTTC. It encodes CASSEAAGRAGEQYF. Full variable domain (rest looked up from reference TRBV2 and TRBJ2-7): EPEVTQTPSHQVTQMGQEVILRCVPISNHLYFYWYRQILGQKVEFLVSFYNNEISEKSEIFDDQFSVERPDGSNFTLKIRSTKLEDSAMYFCASSEAAGRAGEQYFGPGTRLTVT.

The chain joins TRBV7-9 to TRBJ1-3; 7 nucleotides line up with TRBD1. Germline V gives CDR1 SEHNR, CDR2 FQNEAQ (reference sequence). The J segment lost 4 bases and the V segment lost 5 bases, leaving 11 bases of the junction unmatched. The CDR3 extends over 16 amino acids. The CDR3 is CASSRRQGIDGNTIYF. CDR3 DNA: TGTGCCAGCAGCCGTCGACAGGGCATCGACGGAAACACCATATATTTT.

The chain couples TRBV9 to TRBJ2-7; the D is unclear. The CDR3 extends over 13 amino acids. V shed 0 bases and J shed 5 bases, with 9 bases lying between them. Germline V gene sequence: CDR1 SGDLS, CDR2 YYNGEE. CDR3 in DNA: TGTGCCAGCAGCGTAGGGATTTCCCACGAGCAGTACTTC. It is translated as CASSVGISHEQYF.

The rearrangement uses TRBV11-3 and TRBJ2-1; 9 bases line up with TRBD2. Looked up from germline, CDR1 is SGHNT and CDR2 is YENEEA. Unmatched junction bases numbered 12, after V lost 5 bases and J lost 4 bases. This CDR3 has 17 residues. The CDR3 nucleotides are TGTGCCAGCAGCCCCGGATGGTTGGCGGGAGGGTACAATGAGCAGTTCTTC. Residues: CASSPGWLAGGYNEQFF.

Worth noting for this clone: This sample also contains other DNA sequences that code for the same CDR3. The chain has TRBV19 and TRBJ2-3, with 12 bases fitting TRBD2. There are 15 residues in the CDR3. Germline CDR1 is LNHDA and CDR2 is SQIVND (reference sequence). The junction had 4 bases not matched to a gene; V was cut back by 3 bases and J by 6 bases. The CDR3 loop reads CASSILAGGPDTQYF. The CDR3, as DNA: TGTGCCAGTAGTATTCTAGCGGGAGGGCCGGATACGCAGTATTTT.

About this clone: The sample holds other DNA sequences that translate to the same CDR3. The chain links TRBV11-3 to TRBJ2-3; D unresolved. From germline, CDR1 is SGHNT and CDR2 YENEEA. The V gene lost 1 base and the J gene lost 3 bases, with 5 bases spanning the gap. This CDR3 contains 13 residues. CDR3 amino acids: CASSLGETDTQYF. The CDR3 nucleotides are TGTGCCAGCAGCTTAGGAGAGACAGATACGCAGTATTTT.

This chain connects TRBV7-9 to TRBJ1-3; D remains unclear. The CDR3 length is 15 residues. The germline V gene has CDR1 SEHNR and CDR2 FQNEAQ (reference sequence). Deletions cut 5 bases from V and 4 bases from J, with 15 bases between. The chain's CDR3 is CASSTKIRFGNTIYF. The CDR3 bases are TGTGCCAGCAGCACCAAGATTCGGTTCGGAAACACCATATATTTT. The full variable domain, completed using reference TRBV7-9 and TRBJ1-3, is DTGVSQNPRHKITKRGQNVTFRCDPISEHNRLYWYRQTLGQGPEFLTYFQNEAQLEKSRLLSDRFSAERPKGSFSTLEIQRTEQGDSAMYLCASSTKIRFGNTIYFGEGSWLTVV.

The chain carries TRBV6-6 and TRBJ1-5; D might be TRBD1 (5 bases). This CDR3 region has 14 residues. V was shortened by 5 bases and J by 6 bases, with 14 bases between the two germline ends. Looked up from germline, CDR1 is MNHNY and CDR2 is SVGAGI (reference sequence). DNA for the CDR3: TGTGCCAGCAGTCCGGGGGACGGTGGTCAGCCCCAGCATTTT. It is translated as CASSPGDGGQPQHF.

This chain uses TRBV7-9 with TRBJ2-5; D is possibly TRBD1 (7 bases). The CDR3 totals 19 residues. V dropped 1 base and J dropped 6 bases, with 27 bases sitting between them. Germline V gives CDR1 SEHNR, CDR2 FQNEAQ (reference sequence). For the CDR3, the DNA is TGTGCCAGCAGCTTAGTGTTGCAGGGGGGACGGCACCAAGTAAAGACCCAGTACTTC. This translates into CASSLVLQGGRHQVKTQYF.

The chain carries TRBV5-4 and TRBJ1-1, with 7 positions matching TRBD1. The CDR3 spans 16 residues. Germline V gene data show CDR1 as SGHNT and CDR2 as YYREEE (reference sequence). The V and J ends lost 4 bases and 0 bases, in that order; junction bases with no gene match: 9. The CDR3 region has the DNA TGTGCCAGCAGCCACGCTAAGGGACAGATGAACACTGAAGCTTTCTTT. Translation gives CASSHAKGQMNTEAFF.